The 21 T cell receptor beta chains in this list originate from one sample, sequenced in a study of OX40 agonist ivuxolimab in advanced cancers. Data came from immunoSEQ multiplex PCR; TCRdb stores just in-frame clones and leaves some out. In the table there are about 100,000 clones, roughly 90% of which are singletons. The specimen comprised CD4+ or CD8+ T cells sorted from blood, sampled in a trial of the OX40 agonist ivuxolimab. The receptors come from an adult with an advanced solid tumor such as melanoma, head and neck, liver or kidney cancer.

V is TRBV7-2 and J is TRBJ1-2; D possibly corresponds to TRBD1 (5 bases). Germline CDR1 is SGHTA and CDR2 is FQGNSA. This CDR3 spans 13 amino acids. Trimming stripped 5 bases from V and 3 bases from J, with 10 bases between. CDR3 DNA sequence: TGTGCCAGCAGCCCCAGGGCCTACTATGGCTACACCTTC. Its translation: CASSPRAYYGYTF.

The genes are TRBV7-2 and TRBJ1-6; 7 bases are shared with TRBD1. CDR1 is SGHTA, CDR2 FQGNSA, per germline. V trimming: 5 bases; J trimming: 8 bases; junction bases outside the gene matches: 6. The CDR3 has 14 residues. The CDR3 sequence is CASSHRGWDSPLHF. CDR3 bases: TGTGCCAGCAGCCACAGGGGTTGGGATTCACCCCTCCACTTT.

This clone has a single count. The DNA of the CDR3 is TGTGCCAGCAGTTTATTTTCTGCACGGGCCGGGCCCTACACCTTC. Translating gives CASSLFSARAGPYTF. The chain has TRBV27 and TRBJ1-2; D is unresolved. Trimming shortened V by 1 base and J by 10 bases, and 19 bases separated the two germline ends. Germline CDR1 and CDR2: MNHEY and SMNVEV (reference sequence). The length of the CDR3 is 15 residues.

The V call is TRBV10-3, the J call TRBJ1-6, with TRBD1 identical over 9 bases. The CDR3 contains 14 residues. Germline assignment: CDR1 ENHRY and CDR2 SYGVKD. J lost 8 bases, V lost 10 bases, and 9 bases had no gene match. The CDR3 sequence is CATQRTGDYSPLHF. The CDR3 bases are TGTGCCACCCAGAGGACAGGGGATTATTCACCCCTCCACTTT.

The rearrangement joins TRBV18 to TRBJ2-3; 8 bases match TRBD2. Germline CDR1 and CDR2: KGHSH and LQKENI. The ends lost 5 bases at V and 4 bases at J; junction bases unmatched: 8. The CDR3 totals 15 residues. CDR3 bases: TGTGCCAGCTCATCCATGCGGGAGGATTCAGATACGCAGTATTTT. Translated: CASSSMREDSDTQYF.

This chain joins TRBV30 and TRBJ1-1, with D hard to call. V was shortened by 3 bases and J by 2 bases, with 13 bases between the two germline ends. Germline CDR1 reads GTSNPN; CDR2 reads SVGIG (reference sequence). This CDR3 has 14 residues. The CDR3 sequence: CAWSDHPANTEAFF. As DNA, the CDR3 is TGTGCCTGGAGCGATCATCCGGCTAACACTGAAGCTTTCTTT.

This clone has a handful of counts. The chain couples TRBV5-1 to TRBJ2-7; 8 bases line up with TRBD2. Germline V gives CDR1 SGHRS, CDR2 YFSETQ. J was trimmed by 3 bases and V by 4 bases; bases with no gene match: 6. The CDR3 contains 14 residues. The CDR3 reads CASSRPGLDYEQYF. The CDR3 DNA is TGCGCCAGCAGCAGACCGGGACTAGACTACGAGCAGTACTTC.

This chain joins TRBV28 and TRBJ1-1, with D perhaps TRBD1 (6 bases). Deletions cut 3 bases from V and 1 base from J, with 15 bases between. The germline gives CDR1 MDHEN, CDR2 SYDVKM. This CDR3 comprises 16 residues. This chain's CDR3 is CASSFPGHPTNTEAFF. The CDR3 DNA reads as TGTGCCAGCAGTTTCCCGGGACACCCTACGAACACTGAAGCTTTCTTT.

The rearrangement uses TRBV7-9 and TRBJ1-1; a possible D gene is TRBD1 (6 bases). The CDR3 contains 13 residues. V shed 5 bases and J shed 1 base, with 8 bases lying between them. Germline assignment: CDR1 SEHNR and CDR2 FQNEAQ (reference sequence). Written as DNA, the CDR3 is TGTGCCAGCAGCAGACAGGCGAACACTGAAGCTTTCTTT. Its translation is CASSRQANTEAFF.

The genes are TRBV11-2 and TRBJ2-5, with D perhaps matching TRBD2 (6 bases). The CDR3 has 15 residues. Germline V gene data show CDR1 as SGHAT and CDR2 as FQNNGV. V dropped 0 bases and J dropped 5 bases, with 13 bases sitting between them. The CDR3 region has the DNA TGTGCCAGCAGCTTAGATCGCGGGGCGCGTGAGACCCAGTACTTC. It encodes CASSLDRGARETQYF. The whole variable domain, remainder taken from reference TRBV11-2 and TRBJ2-5, is EAGVAQSPRYKIIEKRQSVAFWCNPISGHATLYWYQQILGQGPKLLIQFQNNGVVDDSQLPKDRFSAERLKGVDSTLKIQPAKLEDSAVYLCASSLDRGARETQYFGPGTRLLVL.

The rearrangement links TRBV11-2 to TRBJ2-1; D unresolved. This CDR3 comprises 14 residues. Germline V gene data show CDR1 as SGHAT and CDR2 as FQNNGV. V was trimmed by 10 bases and J by 8 bases, leaving 21 bases between them. Here the CDR3 reads CATSIGHQRDEQFF. The CDR3, as DNA: TGTGCCACCTCTATTGGTCACCAGAGAGATGAGCAGTTCTTC.

The V call is TRBV29-1, the J call TRBJ1-2; TRBD1 agrees at 7 bases. Germline trimming cut 7 bases from V and 1 base from J; bases unmatched to any gene: 6. Germline V CDR1 and CDR2: SQVTM, ANQGSEA. The CDR3 runs 13 residues. CDR3 sequence (DNA): TGCAGCGCGGGACAGCTCCTTAACTATGGCTACACCTTC. Amino acid sequence: CSAGQLLNYGYTF.

The genes are TRBV6-6 and TRBJ2-7; perhaps TRBD1 as D (6 bases). The V end lost 5 bases, the J end lost 0 bases, and 17 bases lay between the germline ends. The CDR3 runs 16 residues. In germline, CDR1 is MNHNY, CDR2 SVGAGI (reference sequence). The chain's CDR3 is CASSTPMQGNSYEQYF. The CDR3 DNA sequence: TGTGCCAGCAGTACCCCTATGCAGGGGAACTCCTACGAGCAGTACTTC.

The rearrangement joins TRBV6-5 to TRBJ1-6, with 7 bases lining up with TRBD1. The germline gives CDR1 MNHEY, CDR2 SVGAGI. Trimming removed 2 bases from V and 12 bases from J; junction bases left unmatched: 7. The CDR3 totals 14 residues. CDR3: CASSYGTALIPLHF. CDR3 sequence (DNA): TGTGCCAGCAGTTACGGGACAGCGTTGATACCCCTCCACTTT.

The rearrangement joins TRBV30 to TRBJ2-5; D perhaps matches TRBD2 (6 bases). The V gene lost 7 bases and the J gene lost 3 bases, with 6 bases spanning the gap. The CDR3 runs to 10 residues. The V gene's germline CDR1 is GTSNPN and CDR2 SVGIG (reference sequence). DNA of the CDR3: TGTGCCTCGGGAGAAGAGACCCAGTACTTC. It codes for CASGEETQYF.

The chain is built from TRBV6-5 and TRBJ2-4, with D unclear. In germline, CDR1 is MNHEY, CDR2 SVGAGI. V was pared by 3 bases and J by 1 base, with 13 bases between. This CDR3 spans 16 amino acids. CDR3 in amino acids: CASSYSRVMAKNIQYF. The CDR3, as DNA: TGTGCCAGCAGTTATTCTAGGGTCATGGCCAAAAACATTCAGTACTTC.

V is TRBV19 and J is TRBJ1-2; D ambiguous. The V end lost 3 bases, the J end lost 2 bases, and 7 bases lay between the germline ends. CDR1 and CDR2 (germline): LNHDA, SQIVND (reference sequence). The CDR3 is 13 amino acids. CDR3 in DNA: TGTGCCAGTAGTATTGGGGAAAACTATGGCTACACCTTC. Its protein is CASSIGENYGYTF.

This clone was seen just once. The V and J genes are TRBV7-3 and TRBJ2-1; 8 bases fit TRBD2. The germline CDR1 and CDR2 sequences are SGHTA and FQGTGA. J lost 5 bases, V lost 5 bases, and 8 bases had no gene match. The length of the CDR3 is 15 residues. CDR3: CASSLSGSFHNEQFF. Here the CDR3 DNA reads TGTGCCAGCAGCCTAAGCGGGAGCTTCCACAATGAGCAGTTCTTC. The entire variable domain, with the rest obtained from reference TRBV7-3 and TRBJ2-1, is as follows: GAGVSQTPSNKVTEKGKYVELRCDPISGHTALYWYRQSLGQGPEFLIYFQGTGAADDSGLPNDRFFAVRPEGSVSTLKIQRTERGDSAVYLCASSLSGSFHNEQFFGPGTRLTVL.

The gene calls are TRBV19 and TRBJ2-1; D might be TRBD2 (6 bases). This CDR3 has 16 amino acids. V was trimmed by 8 bases and J by 6 bases, leaving 23 bases between them. CDR1 and CDR2 (germline): LNHDA, SQIVND (reference sequence). DNA of the CDR3: TGTGCCAGTGAATCTATCGGGACTGAACCCTTCAATGAGCAGTTCTTC. Encoded protein: CASESIGTEPFNEQFF.

The chain has TRBV10-3 and TRBJ1-1; D call uncertain. The CDR3 totals 13 residues. Germline V lookup: CDR1 ENHRY, CDR2 SYGVKD. V lost 3 bases to trimming and J lost 1 base, with 6 bases between them. CDR3 sequence: CAISDRGNTEAFF. CDR3 DNA sequence: TGTGCCATCAGTGACCGGGGGAACACTGAAGCTTTCTTT.

Only a few counts were recorded for this clone. The chain has TRBV30 and TRBJ1-2; TRBD1 aligns across 7 bases. Germline V gene data show CDR1 as GTSNPN and CDR2 as SVGIG (reference sequence). J lost 4 bases, V lost 2 bases, and 4 bases had no gene match. This CDR3 contains 13 residues. CDR3 sequence: CAWSRQGSYGYTF. In DNA form, the CDR3 reads TGTGCCTGGAGTAGACAGGGTTCCTATGGCTACACCTTC.